The 24 T cell receptor beta chains given below trace back to one sample, sequenced in a study of T cell responses to AZD1222 COVID-19 vaccine. The table came from immunoSEQ multiplex PCR; TCRdb's copy has only in-frame clones and leaves some out. This sample has 110,000 or so clones, with about 88% found just once. This sample comprised peripheral blood, obtained 28 days after the second AZD1222 dose. All receptors derive from an adult who received the AZD1222 COVID-19 vaccine.

The gene calls are TRBV14 and TRBJ2-7; the D is unclear. Germline V gives CDR1 SGHDN, CDR2 FVKESK. Trimming removed 5 bases at V and 4 bases at J, with 18 bases between. The CDR3 totals 15 residues. Here the CDR3 DNA reads TGTGCCAGCAGCTCCAGAGGCGGCCGACTGTACGAGCAGTACTTC. It encodes CASSSRGGRLYEQYF.

The V gene is TRBV6-2 or TRBV6-3, the J gene TRBJ2-7, with D possibly TRBD1 on 5 matching bases. CDR1 MNHEY and CDR2 SVGEGT come from the germline V gene. V was shortened by 0 bases and J by 5 bases, with 11 bases between the two germline ends. This CDR3 spans 14 amino acids. The CDR3 nucleotides read TGTGCCAGCAGTTACTCGGCCCAGGGAAACGAGCAGTACTTC. Translating gives CASSYSAQGNEQYF.

The chain has TRBV30 and TRBJ2-1; 11 bases align to TRBD2. With 3 bases clipped from V and 3 bases from J, the junction kept 7 bases outside the gene matches. Germline V lookup: CDR1 GTSNPN, CDR2 SVGIG (reference sequence). This CDR3 spans 16 amino acids. The CDR3 protein is CAWRGPGLADYNEQFF. In nucleotides, the CDR3 is TGTGCCTGGAGGGGGCCGGGACTAGCGGACTACAATGAGCAGTTCTTC.

V and J are TRBV3-1 (or the pseudogene TRBV3-2) and TRBJ2-3; TRBD2 matches 10 bases. Losses at the gene ends were 2 bases for V and 6 bases for J; bases not matched to a gene: 5. CDR1 and CDR2 from the germline V gene are LGHDT and YNNKEL (reference sequence). This CDR3 is 15 amino acids long. CDR3: CASSQTAGGRDTQYF. The DNA for the CDR3 is TGTGCCAGCAGCCAAACAGCGGGGGGGCGGGATACGCAGTATTTT.

The chain couples TRBV29-1 to TRBJ2-3; D is undetermined. Trimming took off 4 bases at V and 4 bases at J, with 9 bases between the two ends. The CDR3 totals 12 residues. Germline-derived CDR1 and CDR2 are SQVTM and ANQGSEA. This CDR3 is CSVGKVADTQYF. The CDR3 bases are TGCAGCGTTGGGAAAGTGGCAGATACGCAGTATTTT.

The rearrangement joins TRBV27 to TRBJ1-1; D not resolved. The germline CDR1 and CDR2 sequences are MNHEY and SMNVEV (reference sequence). The V end lost 2 bases, the J end lost 0 bases, and 7 bases lay between the germline ends. The CDR3 is 14 residues long. Here the CDR3 DNA reads TGTGCCAGCAGTTTAGGACCCATGAACACTGAAGCTTTCTTT. Its protein is CASSLGPMNTEAFF.

This clone has only a few counts. The J gene is TRBJ2-7, the V gene TRBV5-6, with D hard to call. V lost 4 bases to trimming and J lost 0 bases, with 11 bases between them. The CDR3 is made up of 14 amino acids. Germline V CDR1 and CDR2: SGHDT, YYEEEE. The CDR3 sequence is CASSGLRSSYEQYF. CDR3 sequence (DNA): TGTGCCAGCAGCGGCCTCAGGAGCTCCTACGAGCAGTACTTC. The variable domain in full, completed from reference TRBV5-6 and TRBJ2-7, reads DAGVTQSPTHLIKTRGQQVTLRCSPKSGHDTVSWYQQALGQGPQFIFQYYEEEERQRGNFPDRFSGHQFPNYSSELNVNALLLGDSALYLCASSGLRSSYEQYFGPGTRLTVT.

This chain links TRBV6-2 or TRBV6-3 with TRBJ1-5, with D unclear. Trimming left V 4 bases short and J 4 bases short, with 14 bases between. Germline V gene lookup returns CDR1 MNHEY and CDR2 SVGEGT. This CDR3 has 15 residues. DNA for the CDR3: TGTGCCAGCAGTTCCGCCGGGTCCCCAAATCAGCCCCAGCATTTT. Its translation is CASSSAGSPNQPQHF.

The chain combines TRBV27 with TRBJ1-6; the D is unclear. This CDR3 spans 12 amino acids. With 4 bases removed from V and 11 bases from J, the gap between germline ends came to 9 bases. Germline V lookup: CDR1 MNHEY, CDR2 SMNVEV (reference sequence). The CDR3 sequence: CASSSLRAPLHF. As DNA, the CDR3 is TGTGCCAGCAGTTCCCTCCGGGCACCCCTCCACTTT.

V and J are TRBV7-9 and TRBJ1-1; D might be TRBD1 (6 bases). Trimming removed 2 bases at V and 3 bases at J, with 16 bases between. Per germline, CDR1 SEHNR and CDR2 FQNEAQ (reference sequence). The CDR3 is made up of 16 amino acids. This chain's CDR3 is CASSLTLRGRDTEAFF. The CDR3 DNA is TGTGCCAGCAGCTTAACCCTCAGGGGCAGGGACACTGAAGCTTTCTTT.

The chain joins TRBV2 to TRBJ2-1; D may correspond to TRBD1 or TRBD2 (6 bases each). V was cut by 6 bases and J by 6 bases, with 12 bases left in between. The germline CDR1 and CDR2 sequences are SNHLY and FYNNEI. This CDR3 spans 13 amino acids. The CDR3 DNA reads as TGTGCCAGCAGCCCGGGGGCCGGCAATGAGCAGTTCTTC. This sequence encodes CASSPGAGNEQFF.

This rearrangement joins TRBV6-7 to TRBJ2-2; 9 bases match TRBD1. TRBV6-7 is noted as an ORF with a role that remains uncertain. This CDR3 has 17 amino acids. V dropped 6 bases and J dropped 3; count of bases not matched to a gene: 11. This CDR3 reads CASRLDRGFGDTGELFF. The CDR3 bases are TGTGCCAGCAGACTTGACAGGGGGTTTGGAGACACCGGGGAGCTGTTTTTT.

This clone was counted a single time. The rearrangement joins TRBV3-1 (or the pseudogene TRBV3-2) to TRBJ1-3; D might be TRBD1 (6 bases). The V and J ends lost 1 base and 6 bases respectively, with 13 bases between them. The CDR3 spans 15 residues. Germline CDR1 LGHDT, CDR2 YNNKEL (reference sequence). The CDR3 is CASSQVARGENTIYF. The DNA for the CDR3 is TGTGCCAGCAGCCAAGTAGCCAGGGGAGAAAACACCATATATTTT.

The chain joins TRBV10-1 to TRBJ2-7; 10 bases fit TRBD2. Germline-derived CDR1 and CDR2 are WNHNN and SYGVQD (reference sequence). The CDR3 is made up of 14 amino acids. Trimming at V came to 6 bases and at J to 5 bases, leaving 7 bases not matched to a gene. The CDR3 region has the DNA TGCGCCAGCAGCAAGGGACTAGCGTGGGACGAGCAGTACTTC. Protein: CASSKGLAWDEQYF.

V gene TRBV5-5 combines with J gene TRBJ1-2; 8 bases match TRBD1. CDR1 SGHKS and CDR2 YYEKEE come from the germline V gene (reference sequence). V lost 4 bases, J lost 3 bases, and 5 bases stayed unmatched. This CDR3 region has 14 residues. For the CDR3, the DNA is TGTGCCAGCAGCCCAACAGGGGGGGACTATGGCTACACCTTC. As protein: CASSPTGGDYGYTF.

The chain employs TRBV14 and TRBJ2-1; D is tentatively TRBD1 or TRBD2 (5 bases each). The CDR3 runs to 13 residues. Deletions cut 3 bases from V and 12 bases from J, with 15 bases between. Per germline, CDR1 SGHDN and CDR2 FVKESK. The CDR3 coding sequence is TGTGCCAGCAGCCAGGGGGTACTAGTACGGCAGTTCTTC. It specifies CASSQGVLVRQFF.

J is TRBJ1-1 and V is TRBV28; TRBD1 matches at 7 bases. This CDR3 comprises 12 residues. Germline loops: CDR1 MDHEN, CDR2 SYDVKM. Trimming cost V 10 bases and J 7 bases; bases outside gene matches: 9. The CDR3 DNA follows: TGTGCCACTGCTTTGGGACAGAATGAAGCTTTCTTT. The encoded protein is CATALGQNEAFF.

This chain uses TRBV5-5 with TRBJ1-1; D not certain. Per germline, CDR1 SGHKS and CDR2 YYEKEE (reference sequence). The V and J ends lost 2 bases and 7 bases respectively, with 6 bases between them. The CDR3 sequence is 11 residues long. CDR3 DNA sequence: TGTGCCAGCAGCTTTTCGGGTGAAGCTTTCTTT. It is translated as CASSFSGEAFF.

This chain connects TRBV5-1 to TRBJ1-4, with 8 bases identical to TRBD1. The germline gives CDR1 SGHRS, CDR2 YFSETQ. With V trimmed by 5 bases and J by 2 bases, 14 bases remained unmatched. The CDR3 is 18 residues long. CDR3 protein: CASRSRTGGFSTNEKLFF. The CDR3, as DNA: TGCGCCAGCAGGAGTCGAACAGGGGGTTTCAGCACTAATGAAAAACTGTTTTTT.

A word on this clone: Other DNA sequences in the same sample also yield this CDR3. The CDR3 loop reads CASSYRTGGSYEQYF. In DNA, the CDR3 is TGTGCCAGCAGCTACCGGACAGGAGGTTCCTACGAGCAGTACTTC. This chain joins TRBV11-3 and TRBJ2-7; 7 bases line up with TRBD1. After removal of 4 bases from V and 1 base from J, the junction contained 7 bases not matched to a gene. CDR3 length: 15 residues. Germline values: CDR1 SGHNT, CDR2 YENEEA.

The chain links TRBV2 to TRBJ2-7; D gene ambiguous. Germline V gene sequence: CDR1 SNHLY, CDR2 FYNNEI. Trimming took 6 bases from V and 0 from J, leaving 18 bases between them. CDR3 length: 16 residues. CDR3 sequence: CASSTSGGWSSYEQYF. CDR3 sequence (DNA): TGTGCCAGCAGCACCTCGGGTGGGTGGAGCTCCTACGAGCAGTACTTC.

V and J are TRBV11-3 and TRBJ1-1; D is perhaps TRBD1 (6 bases). The CDR3 totals 15 residues. V dropped 4 bases and J dropped 0 bases, with 12 bases sitting between them. CDR1 is SGHNT, CDR2 YENEEA, per germline. CDR3 in amino acids: CASSWRGQLNTEAFF. The CDR3 coding sequence is TGTGCCAGCAGCTGGAGGGGACAACTGAACACTGAAGCTTTCTTT.

The chain uses TRBV9 and TRBJ2-2; TRBD1 matches at 7 bases. Germline CDR1 reads SGDLS; CDR2 reads YYNGEE. The junction had 15 bases not matched to a gene; V was cut back by 0 bases and J by 4 bases. The CDR3 runs to 19 residues. CDR3 amino acids: CASSVGRQGRTLLTGELFF. DNA for the CDR3: TGTGCCAGCAGCGTAGGGAGACAGGGAAGAACCCTCCTCACCGGGGAGCTGTTTTTT.

The chain uses TRBV7-2 and TRBJ1-1, with D possibly being TRBD1 (5 bases). The CDR3 runs to 14 residues. From germline, CDR1 is SGHTA and CDR2 FQGNSA. The V end was cut by 1 base, the J end by 3 bases, with 9 bases between. The DNA of the CDR3 is TGTGCCAGCAGCTTAGGGGGCGGGGACACTGAAGCTTTCTTT. Amino acids: CASSLGGGDTEAFF.